What follows are 30 T cell receptor beta chains derived from one specimen sequenced in a study of blood T cell repertoires in COVID-19. Measured with immunoSEQ multiplex PCR; TCRdb has only the in-frame clones, and not every one. The profile shows under 200,000 clones, 80% to 85% of them singletons. The specimen was peripheral blood. The receptors stem from a human donor with acute or convalescent COVID-19. The donor label of this sample is uncertain.

CDR3 coding DNA: TGTGCCAGCAGCTTAGTTGGCGGGAGCCCCGGAGATGAGCAGTTCTTC. This encodes CASSLVGGSPGDEQFF. The genes are TRBV7-2 and TRBJ2-1, with 7 bases that match TRBD2. There are 16 residues in the CDR3. V shed 1 base and J 8 bases; nucleotides not matched to a gene: 11. CDR1 is SGHTA and CDR2 is FQGNSA in the germline V gene.

In its sample, this clone was seen a few times. This chain uses TRBV5-1 with TRBJ2-1; 9 positions agree with TRBD2. This CDR3 region has 15 residues. With V trimmed by 3 bases and J by 4 bases, 5 bases remained unmatched. Germline V CDR1 and CDR2: SGHRS, YFSETQ. CDR3 protein: CASSSSSGAYNEQFF. Here the CDR3 DNA reads TGCGCCAGCAGCTCGTCTAGCGGGGCTTACAATGAGCAGTTCTTC.

The chain couples TRBV27 to TRBJ2-7, with D perhaps matching TRBD1 (5 bases). The germline gives CDR1 MNHEY, CDR2 SMNVEV (reference sequence). V lost 7 bases to trimming and J lost 2 bases, with 15 bases between them. This CDR3 region has 14 residues. CDR3 sequence: CASTPRKGAYEQYF. The CDR3 DNA reads TGTGCCAGCACGCCACGGAAAGGGGCCTACGAGCAGTACTTC.

The chain is built from TRBV30 and TRBJ1-3, with D unclear. Trimming shortened V by 3 bases and J by 4 bases, and 16 bases separated the two germline ends. Looked up from germline, CDR1 is GTSNPN and CDR2 is SVGIG (reference sequence). This CDR3 comprises 15 residues. The CDR3 spells CAWSLPALGGNTIYF. CDR3 DNA: TGTGCCTGGAGCCTCCCTGCTCTGGGCGGAAACACCATATATTTT. The complete variable domain, with remaining parts taken from reference TRBV30 and TRBJ1-3, reads SQTIHQWPATLVQPVGSPLSLECTVEGTSNPNLYWYRQAAGRGLQLLFYSVGIGQISSEVPQNLSASRPQDRQFILSSKKLLLSDSGFYLCAWSLPALGGNTIYFGEGSWLTVV.

The chain links TRBV28 to TRBJ2-7; 8 bases are shared with TRBD2. This CDR3 is built from 13 residues. Germline trimming cut 3 bases from V and 7 bases from J; bases unmatched to any gene: 5. The germline gives CDR1 MDHEN, CDR2 SYDVKM. CDR3 bases: TGTGCCAGCAGTTTGACTGAGCGGGAGGAGCAGTACTTC. The encoded protein is CASSLTEREEQYF. Combining the CDR3 with reference TRBV28 and TRBJ2-7 gives the whole variable domain DVKVTQSSRYLVKRTGEKVFLECVQDMDHENMFWYRQDPGLGLRLIYFSYDVKMKEKGDIPEGYSVSREKKERFSLILESASTNQTSMYLCASSLTEREEQYFGPGTRLTVT.

This clone was seen ten or more times. The chain links TRBV28 to TRBJ2-1; 9 nucleotides match TRBD2. The CDR3 runs 15 residues. Looked up from germline, CDR1 is MDHEN and CDR2 is SYDVKM. Trimming took 8 bases from V and 1 from J; bases not matched to a gene: 6. CDR3: CASRRLAASYNEQFF. Here the CDR3 DNA reads TGTGCCAGCCGTCGACTAGCGGCTTCCTACAATGAGCAGTTCTTC. The full variable domain, with the rest looked up from reference TRBV28 and TRBJ2-1, is DVKVTQSSRYLVKRTGEKVFLECVQDMDHENMFWYRQDPGLGLRLIYFSYDVKMKEKGDIPEGYSVSREKKERFSLILESASTNQTSMYLCASRRLAASYNEQFFGPGTRLTVL.

The chain joins TRBV18 to TRBJ1-5, with D unclear. Trimming left V 1 base short and J 0 bases short, with 7 bases between. The CDR3 consists of 15 residues. CDR1 KGHSH and CDR2 LQKENI come from the germline V gene. CDR3 residues: CASSPRESSNQPQHF. In nucleotides, the CDR3 is TGTGCCAGCTCACCACGGGAGAGTAGCAATCAGCCCCAGCATTTT.

The sample holds a few counts of this clone. The chain is built from TRBV6-5 and TRBJ1-1, with a possible D match to TRBD1 (6 bases). V was cut by 7 bases and J by 1 base, with 10 bases left in between. This CDR3 contains 13 residues. Germline V gene lookup returns CDR1 MNHEY and CDR2 SVGAGI. CDR3 protein: CASTLTGNTEAFF. CDR3 coding DNA: TGTGCCAGCACTCTGACAGGGAACACTGAAGCTTTCTTT.

This sequence joins TRBV6-5 and TRBJ1-4, with a possible D match to TRBD1 (6 bases). There are 13 residues in the CDR3. Per the germline V gene, CDR1 is MNHEY and CDR2 is SVGAGI. Trimming pared 6 bases from V and 8 bases from J, leaving 13 bases between. CDR3 residues: CASSRRDNEKLFF. Written as DNA, the CDR3 is TGTGCCAGCAGCCGCCGGGACAACGAAAAACTGTTTTTT.

This sequence joins TRBV19 and TRBJ1-4, with no clear D. This CDR3 is 17 amino acids long. V was clipped by 5 bases and J by 0 bases, with 16 bases between them. CDR1 LNHDA and CDR2 SQIVND come from the germline V gene (reference sequence). This chain's CDR3 is CASSATFLGATNEKLFF. CDR3 coding DNA: TGTGCCAGTAGTGCCACTTTCCTGGGCGCAACTAATGAAAAACTGTTTTTT. The full variable domain, rest sourced from reference TRBV19 and TRBJ1-4, is DGGITQSPKYLFRKEGQNVTLSCEQNLNHDAMYWYRQDPGQGLRLIYYSQIVNDFQKGDIAEGYSVSREKKESFPLTVTSAQKNPTAFYLCASSATFLGATNEKLFFGSGTQLSVL.

The genes are TRBV6-5 and TRBJ2-2; 9 bases match TRBD2. This CDR3 is built from 14 residues. After removal of 8 bases from V and 7 bases from J, the junction contained 8 bases not matched to a gene. Germline V CDR1 and CDR2: MNHEY, SVGAGI. CDR3 residues: CASRVSGGGGELFF. In nucleotides, the CDR3 is TGTGCCAGCCGGGTTAGCGGGGGCGGCGGGGAGCTGTTTTTT.

The V gene is TRBV28, the J gene TRBJ2-5, with TRBD2 matching 9 bases. CDR1 is MDHEN, CDR2 SYDVKM, per germline. The V segment lost 4 bases and the J segment 5 bases; nucleotides outside the gene matches: 5. There are 14 residues in the CDR3. In DNA, the CDR3 is TGTGCCAGCAGTTCCGGGCTAGCGGGGGAGACCCAGTACTTC. Protein: CASSSGLAGETQYF.

The chain joins TRBV7-2 to TRBJ2-5, with D hard to call. The V and J ends lost 8 bases and 0 bases respectively, with 13 bases between them. The germline CDR1 and CDR2 sequences are SGHTA and FQGNSA. The CDR3 is made up of 14 amino acids. CDR3 region: CASQIGQDQETQYF. The DNA of the CDR3 is TGTGCCAGCCAAATTGGGCAGGACCAAGAGACCCAGTACTTC.

This rearrangement joins TRBV29-1 to TRBJ2-7; the D gene is possibly TRBD2 (5 bases). There are 14 residues in the CDR3. Germline V gene sequence: CDR1 SQVTM, CDR2 ANQGSEA. The germline V and J ends were trimmed by 4 bases and 0 bases, with 13 bases remaining between them. CDR3 sequence (DNA): TGCAGCGTTGTGAGTAGCGCCAGCTCCTACGAGCAGTACTTC. It codes for CSVVSSASSYEQYF.

The chain recombines TRBV19 with TRBJ2-1; D is perhaps TRBD1 (6 bases). The CDR3 is made up of 12 amino acids. Deletions cut 1 base from V and 12 bases from J, with 10 bases between. Germline CDR1 is LNHDA and CDR2 is SQIVND (reference sequence). CDR3 residues: CASSIAAQGQFF. The CDR3 DNA reads as TGTGCCAGTAGTATAGCGGCACAGGGGCAGTTCTTC.

V usage is TRBV7-9 and J usage is TRBJ1-1, with D possibly TRBD1 on 6 matching bases. V lost 5 bases and J lost 2, with 15 bases in between. The CDR3 is 15 residues long. Looked up from germline, CDR1 is SEHNR and CDR2 is FQNEAQ (reference sequence). The CDR3 DNA is TGTGCCAGCAGCAATGTTGCGGGGGGCAACACTGAAGCTTTCTTT. As protein: CASSNVAGGNTEAFF.

The chain carries TRBV18 and TRBJ2-7; a weak D match, TRBD1 (5 bases). Germline V gene data show CDR1 as KGHSH and CDR2 as LQKENI. V was clipped by 2 bases and J by 9 bases, with 17 bases between them. The CDR3 is made up of 14 amino acids. The CDR3 DNA sequence: TGTGCCAGCTCACCAAAGACAGACGCTACTGGGCAGTACTTC. Translated, it gives CASSPKTDATGQYF.

Written as DNA, the CDR3 is TGTGCCAGTAGTATGAAGGGGCTCGGGAGGGAGCCCCAGCATTTT. It yields the protein CASSMKGLGREPQHF. The chain carries TRBV19 and TRBJ1-5; D is perhaps TRBD1 (5 bases). In germline, CDR1 is LNHDA, CDR2 SQIVND (reference sequence). The CDR3 runs 15 residues. With 3 bases removed from V and 8 bases from J, the gap between germline ends came to 17 bases.

The count of this clone is one. This chain uses TRBV11-3 with TRBJ2-3, with D possibly TRBD2 on 6 matching bases. This CDR3 is built from 16 residues. V was trimmed by 1 base and J by 2 bases, leaving 13 bases between them. The germline gives CDR1 SGHNT, CDR2 YENEEA. CDR3 sequence: CASSLVGGLDTDTQYF. The DNA for the CDR3 is TGTGCCAGCAGCTTAGTTGGGGGACTTGACACAGATACGCAGTATTTT.

This clone was counted only a few times. CDR3 in amino acids: CASSPGLDYEQYF. CDR3 nucleotide sequence: TGCGCCAGCAGCCCGGGACTAGATTACGAGCAGTACTTC. The rearrangement uses TRBV5-1 and TRBJ2-7; 8 nucleotides agree with TRBD2. The CDR3 runs 13 residues. J was trimmed by 4 bases and V by 4 bases; bases with no gene match: 4. Germline V gene lookup returns CDR1 SGHRS and CDR2 YFSETQ.

The chain links TRBV11-2 to TRBJ2-1; TRBD2 might be the D (6 bases). Germline assignment: CDR1 SGHAT and CDR2 FQNNGV. V was shortened by 5 bases and J by 13 bases, with 15 bases between the two germline ends. The CDR3 contains 12 residues. This CDR3 reads CASSPIGTSQFF. DNA for the CDR3: TGTGCCAGCAGCCCGATAGGGACTTCTCAGTTCTTC.

This chain links TRBV11-2 with TRBJ2-3; D is unresolved. This CDR3 has 14 amino acids. Trimming removed 5 bases from V and 1 base from J, with 10 bases in between. CDR1 and CDR2 (germline): SGHAT, FQNNGV. CDR3 region: CASSVSRRTDTQYF. As DNA, the CDR3 is TGTGCCAGCAGCGTTAGCCGACGCACAGATACGCAGTATTTT.

CDR3 in amino acids: CASSPSAVLLNEQFF. DNA for the CDR3: TGCGCCAGCAGCCCCTCAGCGGTACTTTTGAATGAGCAGTTCTTC. The chain uses TRBV5-1 and TRBJ2-1; tentatively, D is TRBD2 (5 bases). This CDR3 region has 15 residues. Trimming removed 4 bases from V and 7 bases from J, with 18 bases in between. CDR1 and CDR2 from the germline V gene are SGHRS and YFSETQ. Using reference TRBV5-1 and TRBJ2-1 for the parts outside the CDR3, the full variable domain is KAGVTQTPRYLIKTRGQQVTLSCSPISGHRSVSWYQQTPGQGLQFLFEYFSETQRNKGNFPGRFSGRQFSNSRSEMNVSTLELGDSALYLCASSPSAVLLNEQFFGPGTRLTVL.

This rearrangement joins TRBV5-1 to TRBJ1-4; a weak D match, TRBD1 (5 bases). CDR3 length: 15 residues. CDR1 SGHRS and CDR2 YFSETQ come from the germline V gene. V lost 1 base to trimming and J lost 6 bases, with 13 bases between them. Here the CDR3 reads CASSLIGGVDEKLFF. The CDR3 DNA sequence: TGCGCCAGCAGCTTGATCGGAGGGGTAGATGAAAAACTGTTTTTT.

This clone showed up just once. The rearrangement links TRBV25-1 to TRBJ2-7; D is perhaps TRBD2 (5 bases). The germline gives CDR1 MGHDK, CDR2 SYGVNS. The V end lost 0 bases, the J end lost 2 bases, and 8 bases lay between the germline ends. The CDR3 consists of 14 residues. The DNA for the CDR3 is TGTGCCAGCAGTGAATATGACGGGGCCTACGAGCAGTACTTC. Amino acid sequence: CASSEYDGAYEQYF.

V is TRBV5-1 and J is TRBJ2-3; 10 bases agree with TRBD2. V dropped 1 base and J dropped 4; count of bases not matched to a gene: 9. From germline, CDR1 is SGHRS and CDR2 YFSETQ. This CDR3 region has 17 residues. The CDR3, as DNA: TGCGCCAGCAGCTTGTTAGGACAGCGGGGGGGACCAGATACGCAGTATTTT. It yields the protein CASSLLGQRGGPDTQYF.

This rearrangement joins TRBV6-1 to TRBJ1-2, with 8 bases aligning to TRBD1. This CDR3 region has 15 residues. The germline CDR1 and CDR2 sequences are MNHNS and SASEGT. V dropped 2 bases and J dropped 4; count of bases not matched to a gene: 6. DNA of the CDR3: TGTGCCAGCAGTGAAAACGGCAGGGGGCCCTATGGCTACACCTTC. It encodes CASSENGRGPYGYTF.

The chain recombines TRBV9 with TRBJ2-2; 9 bases align to TRBD1. V lost 3 bases to trimming and J lost 5 bases; unmatched junction nucleotides: 5. CDR3 length: 15 amino acids. Germline CDR1 SGDLS, CDR2 YYNGEE. CDR3 sequence reads: CASSGGQGITGELFF. Written as DNA, the CDR3 is TGTGCCAGCAGCGGAGGACAGGGGATTACCGGGGAGCTGTTTTTT.

The chain uses TRBV14 and TRBJ1-4; D might be TRBD1 (5 bases). CDR3 length equals 15 residues. Germline CDR1 reads SGHDN; CDR2 reads FVKESK. Deletions cut 0 bases from V and 7 bases from J, with 12 bases between. The CDR3 region is CASSQDRRGGEKLFF. The CDR3 region has the DNA TGTGCCAGCAGCCAAGATCGCCGGGGGGGTGAAAAACTGTTTTTT. The whole variable domain, remainder taken from reference TRBV14 and TRBJ1-4, is EAGVTQFPSHSVIEKGQTVTLRCDPISGHDNLYWYRRVMGKEIKFLLHFVKESKQDESGMPNNRFLAERTGGTYSTLKVQPAELEDSGVYFCASSQDRRGGEKLFFGSGTQLSVL.

The V call is TRBV6-1, the J call TRBJ1-2; TRBD1 is a possible D gene (5 bases). CDR1 and CDR2 from the germline V gene are MNHNS and SASEGT. Between the trimmed V and J ends, which lost 1 base and 3 bases, there was a span of 6 bases. The CDR3 is 13 amino acids. The CDR3 nucleotides are TGTGCCAGCAGTGAAGGACAGCACTATGGCTACACCTTC. As protein: CASSEGQHYGYTF.